This T cell receptor beta chain emerged from a study of cytomegalovirus exposure and HLA in healthy donors. Study-level results: Later work found most CMV-associated TCR beta chains apparently HLA-restricted.

Turning to this clone: What it binds is unknown. At one of its ends the junction is not consistent with the germline gene, which may arise from a read error.

The germline gives CDR1 SGHNT, CDR2 YENEEA. The CDR3 consists of 14 residues. The primer mix had 60 Vbeta and 13 Jbeta primers. Generated by immunoSEQ multiplex PCR, the TCRdb table keeps only in-frame clones and is missing some. Altogether some 59,000 clones are present, roughly 84% being singletons, with the ten largest covering 2.5% to 3.5%. Sequenced sample: PBMCs. The V call is TRBV11-3, the J call TRBJ2-2, with 10 bases identical to TRBD2. The clonotype was recovered from a woman aged 18-30 years in good health and CMV-seronegative. Here the CDR3 DNA reads TGTGCCGGCAGCCCGAGGACTAGCGGCGAGGAGCTGTTTTTT. Protein: CAGSPRTSGEELFF.